This TCR beta chain was observed in a study of vaccination effects on CD4 cells after COVID-19. The V end was cut by 4 bases, the J end by 4 bases, with 15 bases between. Germline V CDR1 and CDR2: SGHRS, YFSETQ. The CDR3 is made up of 15 amino acids. Clones were read by immunoSEQ multiplex PCR, and TCRdb kept only the in-frame ones, dropping some. The sample carries more than 45,000 clones, about 77% recorded once. For this clone: The antigen remains unidentified.

Antigen-specific CD4+ T cell clonotypes were called by their expansion after viral peptide-pool culture in ViraFEST. Once cultured for approximately 10 days, the cells underwent separation to obtain CD4+ T cells. A positive SARS-CoV-2 PCR test fell between March and December 2020. The sequences come from CD4+ T cells from PBMCs cultured with HIV peptides, collected before COVID-19 vaccination. Specified subset: HIV-1 Nef peptide pool negative control/reference culture. This TCR derives from a human donor who had a prior SARS-CoV-2 infection. V is TRBV5-1 and J is TRBJ1-3; tentative D call: TRBD1 (5 bases). CDR3 amino acids: CASSRGGTEGNTIYF. The DNA of the CDR3 is TGCGCCAGCAGCCGGGGAGGGACGGAGGGAAACACCATATATTTT. Full variable domain (rest looked up from reference TRBV5-1 and TRBJ1-3): KAGVTQTPRYLIKTRGQQVTLSCSPISGHRSVSWYQQTPGQGLQFLFEYFSETQRNKGNFPGRFSGRQFSNSRSEMNVSTLELGDSALYLCASSRGGTEGNTIYFGEGSWLTVV.